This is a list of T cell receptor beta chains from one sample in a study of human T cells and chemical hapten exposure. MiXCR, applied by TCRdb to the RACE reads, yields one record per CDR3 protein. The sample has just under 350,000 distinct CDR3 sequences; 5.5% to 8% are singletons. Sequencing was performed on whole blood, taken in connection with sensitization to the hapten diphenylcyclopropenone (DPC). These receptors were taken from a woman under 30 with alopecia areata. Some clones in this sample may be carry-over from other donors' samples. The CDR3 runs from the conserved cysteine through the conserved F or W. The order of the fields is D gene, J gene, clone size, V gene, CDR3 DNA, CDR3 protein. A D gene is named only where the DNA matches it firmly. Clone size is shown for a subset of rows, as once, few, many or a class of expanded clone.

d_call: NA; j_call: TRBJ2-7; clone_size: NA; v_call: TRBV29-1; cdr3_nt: TGCAGCGTTCAGGTTGGGAATGGGCAGTACTTC; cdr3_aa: CSVQVGNGQYF
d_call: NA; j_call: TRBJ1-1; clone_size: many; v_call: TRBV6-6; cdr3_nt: TGTGCCAGTCACTCTGGGAGCCCTGAAGCTTTCTTT; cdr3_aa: CASHSGSPEAFF
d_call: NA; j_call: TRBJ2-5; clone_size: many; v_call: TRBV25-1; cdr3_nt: TGTGCCAGCACTTCCGGGACTCAAGAGACCCAGTACTTC; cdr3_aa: CASTSGTQETQYF
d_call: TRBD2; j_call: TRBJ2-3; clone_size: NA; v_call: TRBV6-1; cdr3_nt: TGTGCCAGCAGTCGCACACTAGCGGGGGGATTCCTTGGAGATACGCAGTATTTT; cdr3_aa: CASSRTLAGGFLGDTQYF
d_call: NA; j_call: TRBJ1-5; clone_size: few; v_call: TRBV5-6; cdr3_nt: TGTGCCAGCAGCTTTTTAGGACAATGGCCCCAGCATTTT; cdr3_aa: CASSFLGQWPQHF
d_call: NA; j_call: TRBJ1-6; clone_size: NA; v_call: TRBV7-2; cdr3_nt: TGTGCCAGCAGCTCCAACCCGCTGCCCTCCTCACCCCTCCACTTT; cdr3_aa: CASSSNPLPSSPLHF
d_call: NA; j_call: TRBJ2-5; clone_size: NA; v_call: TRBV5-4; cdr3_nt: TGTGCCAGCAGCTTGAGCTCAACTTCTCAAGAGACCCAGTACTTC; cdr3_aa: CASSLSSTSQETQYF
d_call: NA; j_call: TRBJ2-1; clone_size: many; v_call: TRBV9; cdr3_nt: TGTGCCAGCAGCGTAACTAGCAAGAATAATGAGCAGTTCTTC; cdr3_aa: CASSVTSKNNEQFF
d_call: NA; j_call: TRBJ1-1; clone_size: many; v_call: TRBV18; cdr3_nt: TGTGCCAGCTCAACCAACAGGGATACTGAAGCTTTCTTT; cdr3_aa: CASSTNRDTEAFF
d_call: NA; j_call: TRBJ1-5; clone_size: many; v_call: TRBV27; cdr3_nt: TGTGCCAGCAGCCATTATAGCAATCAGCCCCAGCATTTT; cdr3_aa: CASSHYSNQPQHF
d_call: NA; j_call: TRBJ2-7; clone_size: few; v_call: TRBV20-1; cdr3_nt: TGCAGTGCTAGAGTAGCAGGACTCTACGAGCAGTACTTC; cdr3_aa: CSARVAGLYEQYF
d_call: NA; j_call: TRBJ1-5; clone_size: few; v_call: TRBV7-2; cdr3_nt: TGTGCCAGCAGCTTAGCACCACGAAGCCCGCCCCAGCATTTT; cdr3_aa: CASSLAPRSPPQHF
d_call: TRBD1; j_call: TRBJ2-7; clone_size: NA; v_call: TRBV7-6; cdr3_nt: TGTGCCAGCAGCTTGTTACCACCGGGACAGGGTCCCTACGAGCAGTACTTC; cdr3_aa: CASSLLPPGQGPYEQYF
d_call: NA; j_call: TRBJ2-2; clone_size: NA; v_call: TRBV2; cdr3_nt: TGTGCCAGCAAGAGGAAATCCACCGGGGAGCTGTTTTTT; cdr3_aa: CASKRKSTGELFF
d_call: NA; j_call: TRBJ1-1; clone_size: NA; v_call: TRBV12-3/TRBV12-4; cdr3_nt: TGTGCCAGCAGTTTTATGGACAGGAACACTGAAGCTTTCTTT; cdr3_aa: CASSFMDRNTEAFF
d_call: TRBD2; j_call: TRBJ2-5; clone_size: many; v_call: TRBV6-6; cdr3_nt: TGTGCCAGCAGTTACTCCCTTAGCGGGGGGGCCGGGGAGACCCAGTACTTC; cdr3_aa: CASSYSLSGGAGETQYF
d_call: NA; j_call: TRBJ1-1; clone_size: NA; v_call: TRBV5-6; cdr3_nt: TGTGCCAGCAGCTTGGAACAGGGATTATCTGAAGCTTTCTTT; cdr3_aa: CASSLEQGLSEAFF
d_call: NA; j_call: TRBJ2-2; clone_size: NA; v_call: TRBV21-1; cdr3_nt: TGTGCCAGCAGCAAAGCCAATCAGACAGGCTGGAGGCTGAACACCGGGGAGCTGTTTTTT; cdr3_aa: CASSKANQTGWRLNTGELFF
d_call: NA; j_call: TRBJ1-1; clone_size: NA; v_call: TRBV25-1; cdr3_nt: TGTGCCAGCAGTGAGGCATTTGAGGCAACTGAAGCTTTCTTT; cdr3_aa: CASSEAFEATEAFF
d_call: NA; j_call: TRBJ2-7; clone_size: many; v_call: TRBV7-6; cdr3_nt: TGTGCCAGCAGCCTTGACGGGAAGCAGTACTTC; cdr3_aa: CASSLDGKQYF
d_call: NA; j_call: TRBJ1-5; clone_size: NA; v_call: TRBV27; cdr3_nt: TGTGCCAGCAGTTTATCGAACGGTTATCAGCCCCAGCATTTT; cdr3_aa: CASSLSNGYQPQHF
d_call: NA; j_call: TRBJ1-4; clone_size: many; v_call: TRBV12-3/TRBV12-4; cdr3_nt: TGTGCCAGCGCAGACATAGAAGGCGGAAAACTGTTTTTT; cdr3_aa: CASADIEGGKLFF
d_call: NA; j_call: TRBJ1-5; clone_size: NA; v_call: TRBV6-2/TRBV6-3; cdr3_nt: TGTGCCAGCAACAAAAGGGGGGGCAATCAGCCCCAGCATTTT; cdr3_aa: CASNKRGGNQPQHF
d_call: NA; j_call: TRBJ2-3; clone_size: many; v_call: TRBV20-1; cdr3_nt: TGCAGTGCTCCACCCCAGGGCCCAGATACGCAGTATTTT; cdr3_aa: CSAPPQGPDTQYF
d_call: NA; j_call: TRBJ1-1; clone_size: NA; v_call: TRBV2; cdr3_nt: TGTGCCAGCAGTGAACCAGGAAACACTGAAGCTTTCTTT; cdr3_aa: CASSEPGNTEAFF
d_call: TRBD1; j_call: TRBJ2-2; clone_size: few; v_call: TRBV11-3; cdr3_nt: TGTGCCAGCAGCCGACGGACAGGGGAGACCGGGGAGCTGTTTTTT; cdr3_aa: CASSRRTGETGELFF
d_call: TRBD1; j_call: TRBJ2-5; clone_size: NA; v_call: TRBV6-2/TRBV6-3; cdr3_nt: TGTGCCAGCAGTCTCCCCGGGACAGGGGGAGTGACCCAGTACTTC; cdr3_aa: CASSLPGTGGVTQYF
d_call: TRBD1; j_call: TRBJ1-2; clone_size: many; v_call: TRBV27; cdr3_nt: TGTGCCAGCAGTATACCAGGGGGCCTTGGCTACACCTTC; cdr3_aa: CASSIPGGLGYTF
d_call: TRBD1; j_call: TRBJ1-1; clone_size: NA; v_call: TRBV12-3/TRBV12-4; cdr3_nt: TGTGCCAGCAATAAACAGGGGGCGGTGAACACTGAAGCTTTCTTT; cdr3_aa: CASNKQGAVNTEAFF
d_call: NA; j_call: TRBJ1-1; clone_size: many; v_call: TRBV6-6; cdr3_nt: TGTGCCAGCAGTTCCGTAGGTGATTTCACTGAAGCTTTCTTT; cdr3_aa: CASSSVGDFTEAFF
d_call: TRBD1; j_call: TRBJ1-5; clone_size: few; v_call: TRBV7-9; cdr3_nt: TGTGCCAGCAGCCCCAGGGGACAGGGGGCTACGTCCCAGCATTTT; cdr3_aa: CASSPRGQGATSQHF
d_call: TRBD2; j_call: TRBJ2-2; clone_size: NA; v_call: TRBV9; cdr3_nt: TGTGCCAGCAGCACCCAGCGGGGGGGCCTCACCGGGGAGCTGTTTTTT; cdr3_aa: CASSTQRGGLTGELFF
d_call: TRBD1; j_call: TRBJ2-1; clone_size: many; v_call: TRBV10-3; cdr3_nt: TGTGCCATCAGTTACATTCTAGGGGGCGAGCAGTTCTTC; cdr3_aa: CAISYILGGEQFF
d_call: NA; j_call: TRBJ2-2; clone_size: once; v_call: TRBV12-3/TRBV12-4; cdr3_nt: TGTGCCACCCGCCGGGACACCGGGGAGCTGTTTTTT; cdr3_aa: CATRRDTGELFF
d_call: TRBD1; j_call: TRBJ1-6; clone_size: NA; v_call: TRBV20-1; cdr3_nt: TGCAGTGCCGAGGGACAGCTGAGCTCCTATAATTCACCCCTCCACTTT; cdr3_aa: CSAEGQLSSYNSPLHF
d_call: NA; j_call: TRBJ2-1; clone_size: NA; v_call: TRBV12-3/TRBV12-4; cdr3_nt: TGTGCCAGCGCTACCCACTTTTCGGAGCAGTTCTTC; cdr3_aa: CASATHFSEQFF
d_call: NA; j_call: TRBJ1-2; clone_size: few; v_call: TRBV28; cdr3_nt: TGTGCCAGCAGTCCGCTTCTCCGTACAGGGCGCCTATCTTATGGCTACACCTTC; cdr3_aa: CASSPLLRTGRLSYGYTF
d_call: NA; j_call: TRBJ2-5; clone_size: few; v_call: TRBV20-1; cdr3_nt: TGCAGTGCTAGAGCAAGTCGACAAGAGACCCAGTACTTC; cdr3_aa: CSARASRQETQYF
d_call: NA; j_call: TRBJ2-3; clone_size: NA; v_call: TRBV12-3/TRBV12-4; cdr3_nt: TGTGCCAGCAGTTTAGAGGGACGTTTGGCAGATACGCAGTATTTT; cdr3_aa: CASSLEGRLADTQYF
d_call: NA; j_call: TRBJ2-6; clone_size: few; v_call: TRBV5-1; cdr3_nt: TGCGCCAGCAGCTTGGACCGCGGATTCTCTGGGGCCAACGTCCTGACTTTC; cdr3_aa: CASSLDRGFSGANVLTF
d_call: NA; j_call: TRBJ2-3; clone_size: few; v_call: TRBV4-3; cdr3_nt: TGCGCCAGCAGCCGGGCTGGGCTGCTTCGGGCAGATACGCAGTATTTT; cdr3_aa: CASSRAGLLRADTQYF
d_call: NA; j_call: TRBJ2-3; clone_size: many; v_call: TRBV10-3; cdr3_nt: TGTGCCATCAGAAGGGGCGGGGGCGTCCCCGCTAGCACAGATACGCAGTATTTT; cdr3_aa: CAIRRGGGVPASTDTQYF
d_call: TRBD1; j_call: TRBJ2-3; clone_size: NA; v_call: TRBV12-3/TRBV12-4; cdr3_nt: TGTGCCAGCAGTTTCGGGGACAGGGTGTCAGATACGCAGTATTTT; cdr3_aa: CASSFGDRVSDTQYF
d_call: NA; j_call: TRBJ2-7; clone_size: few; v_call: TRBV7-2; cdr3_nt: TGTGCCAGCAGCCCGCAATCCGGGACACCTACCTACGAGCAGTACTTC; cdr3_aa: CASSPQSGTPTYEQYF
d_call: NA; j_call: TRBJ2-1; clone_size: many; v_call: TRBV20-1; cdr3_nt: TGCAGTGCTAGAGCGGCAGGGACCTACAATGAGCAGTTCTTC; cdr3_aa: CSARAAGTYNEQFF
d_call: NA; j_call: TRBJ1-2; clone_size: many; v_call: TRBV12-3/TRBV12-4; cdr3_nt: TGTGCCAGCAGTACGAGGGAACACAGTGGCTACACCTTC; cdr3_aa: CASSTREHSGYTF
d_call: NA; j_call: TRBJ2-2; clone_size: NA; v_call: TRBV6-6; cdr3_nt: TGTTCCACGGGGGTCGCGAACACCGGGGAGCTGTTTTTT; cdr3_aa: CSTGVANTGELFF
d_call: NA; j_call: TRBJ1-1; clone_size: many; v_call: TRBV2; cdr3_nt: TGTGCCAGCAGTGGGTCCGGGACACGCGAAGCGACTGAAGCTTTCTTT; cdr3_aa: CASSGSGTREATEAFF
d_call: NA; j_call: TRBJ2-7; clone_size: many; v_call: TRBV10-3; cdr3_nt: TGTGCCATCAGTACGCAGGCCCACGAGCAGTACTTC; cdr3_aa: CAISTQAHEQYF
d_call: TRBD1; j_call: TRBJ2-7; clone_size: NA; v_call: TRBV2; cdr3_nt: TGTGCCAGCAGTGAAGCTGGACAGGTAAAGTACTTC; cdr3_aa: CASSEAGQVKYF
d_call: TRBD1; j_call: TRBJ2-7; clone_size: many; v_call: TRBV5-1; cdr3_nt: TGCGCCAGCAGCCCAGGGACAGGGGGCGCTTACGAGCAGTACTTC; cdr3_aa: CASSPGTGGAYEQYF
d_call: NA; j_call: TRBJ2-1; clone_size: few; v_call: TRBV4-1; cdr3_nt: TGCGCCAGCAGCCAAAAAACGAATGAGCAGTTCTTC; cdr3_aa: CASSQKTNEQFF
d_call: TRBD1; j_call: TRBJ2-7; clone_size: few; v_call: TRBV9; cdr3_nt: TGTGCCAGCAGCACGAGAACGGGACAGCGACCTTACGAGCAGTACTTC; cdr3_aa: CASSTRTGQRPYEQYF
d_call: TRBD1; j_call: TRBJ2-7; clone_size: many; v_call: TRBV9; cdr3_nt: TGTGCCAGCAGCGTAGGGGACAGCTCCTACGAGCAGTACTTC; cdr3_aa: CASSVGDSSYEQYF
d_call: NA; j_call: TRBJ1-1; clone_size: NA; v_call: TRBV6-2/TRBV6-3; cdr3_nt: TGTGCCAGCAGCCTCGTACAGATCCCTGAAGCTTTCTTT; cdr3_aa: CASSLVQIPEAFF